This entry lists 30 T cell receptor beta chains sequenced from one sample in a study of blood T cell repertoires in COVID-19. TCRdb's table, derived via immunoSEQ multiplex PCR, lists solely in-frame clones and lacks some. Of a few hundred thousand clones in the sample, roughly 88% were seen once. Sequenced: peripheral blood. The origin of the receptors is an older woman with COVID-19, enrolled during active disease.

In its sample, this clone was seen once. The V and J genes are TRBV28 and TRBJ1-2, with TRBD1 identical over 12 bases. The germline V gene encodes CDR1 MDHEN and CDR2 SYDVKM. This CDR3 comprises 17 residues. V trimming: 4 bases; J trimming: 6 bases; junction bases outside the gene matches: 12. The CDR3 loop is CASSSPGQGAVIDGYTF. DNA for the CDR3: TGTGCCAGCAGTTCTCCGGGACAGGGGGCGGTAATAGATGGCTACACCTTC.

The genes are TRBV3-1 (or the pseudogene TRBV3-2) and TRBJ1-5; D perhaps matches TRBD1 (5 bases). The V and J ends lost 0 bases and 10 bases respectively, with 16 bases between them. The CDR3 contains 15 residues. Germline CDR1 LGHDT, CDR2 YNNKEL (reference sequence). In DNA form, the CDR3 reads TGTGCCAGCAGCCAAGATGGGGCAGCCGGCGGCCCCCAGCATTTT. Translated, it gives CASSQDGAAGGPQHF.

This chain links TRBV21-1 with TRBJ1-3. TRBV21-1 is designated a pseudogene. The CDR3 runs to 15 residues. The CDR3 region is CASSKAPPSGNTIYF. The CDR3 DNA follows: TGTGCCAGCAGCAAAGCCCCTCCGAGTGGAAACACCATATATTTT.

The CDR3 here is CACKDIRRDTDTQYF. In DNA, the CDR3 is TGTGCCTGTAAAGACATCCGACGAGACACAGATACGCAGTATTTT. V and J are TRBV7-2 and TRBJ2-3; D unclear. The length of the CDR3 is 15 residues. Looked up from germline, CDR1 is SGHTA and CDR2 is FQGNSA. V shed 11 bases and J shed 2 bases, with 20 bases lying between them.

The chain is built from TRBV30 and TRBJ1-5; TRBD1 matches at 10 bases. This CDR3 spans 17 amino acids. CDR1 GTSNPN and CDR2 SVGIG come from the germline V gene (reference sequence). Trimming took 5 bases from V and 0 from J; bases not matched to a gene: 10. In DNA, the CDR3 is TGTGCCTGGGCTGGGACAGGGGACTTTTATAGCAATCAGCCCCAGCATTTT. This gives the protein CAWAGTGDFYSNQPQHF.

A remark on this clone: Other DNA variants within this sample encode the same CDR3. The chain links TRBV3-1 (or the pseudogene TRBV3-2) to TRBJ1-1, with D maybe TRBD1 (6 bases). The CDR3 has 13 amino acids. Germline CDR1 and CDR2: LGHDT and YNNKEL (reference sequence). V gave up 6 bases and J gave up 1 base, with 9 bases separating them. The CDR3 reads CASSQQGNTEAFF. The CDR3 DNA follows: TGTGCCAGCAGTCAACAGGGGAACACTGAAGCTTTCTTT.

This rearrangement joins TRBV28 to TRBJ1-5; 7 positions agree with TRBD1. After removal of 4 bases from V and 2 bases from J, the junction contained 5 bases not matched to a gene. The CDR3 consists of 15 residues. Germline CDR1 and CDR2: MDHEN and SYDVKM. For the CDR3, the DNA is TGTGCCAGCAGTTCCCAGGGGGTCGGCAATCAGCCCCAGCATTTT. Encoded protein: CASSSQGVGNQPQHF.

This clone has a handful of counts. This sequence joins TRBV5-1 and TRBJ1-1; 7 nucleotides match TRBD1. The V and J ends lost 1 base and 4 bases, in that order; junction bases with no gene match: 7. The CDR3 length is 15 residues. In germline, CDR1 is SGHRS, CDR2 YFSETQ. DNA for the CDR3: TGCGCCAGCAGCTTGAAAGCAGGGGGAAGCACTGAAGCTTTCTTT. Its translation is CASSLKAGGSTEAFF. Variable domain in full (rest from reference TRBV5-1 and TRBJ1-1): KAGVTQTPRYLIKTRGQQVTLSCSPISGHRSVSWYQQTPGQGLQFLFEYFSETQRNKGNFPGRFSGRQFSNSRSEMNVSTLELGDSALYLCASSLKAGGSTEAFFGQGTRLTVV.

The chain carries TRBV9 and TRBJ2-7; D unresolved. This CDR3 is built from 12 residues. V lost 0 bases, J lost 5 bases, and 6 bases lay in between. Per germline, CDR1 SGDLS and CDR2 YYNGEE. The CDR3, as DNA: TGTGCCAGCAGCGTAGGACTCGACGAGCAGTACTTC. Its protein product is CASSVGLDEQYF.

The chain has TRBV12-3 or TRBV12-4 and TRBJ2-7; D not resolved. V was cut by 7 bases and J by 3 bases, with 13 bases left in between. The CDR3 sequence is 13 residues long. The CDR3 DNA reads as TGTGCCAGCAATTTGAATGCTAACTACGAGCAGTACTTC. Amino acid sequence: CASNLNANYEQYF.

The chain couples TRBV7-6 to TRBJ1-6; 7 nucleotides agree with TRBD1. With V trimmed by 6 bases and J by 5 bases, 7 bases remained unmatched. This CDR3 comprises 15 residues. Germline-derived CDR1 and CDR2 are SGHVS and FNYEAQ. In DNA, the CDR3 is TGTGCCAGCAGTCGGATCGGGACAGATAATTCACCCCTCCACTTT. It is translated as CASSRIGTDNSPLHF.

The chain has TRBV19 and TRBJ1-2, with D tentatively TRBD1 (6 bases). V lost 3 bases and J lost 6, with 14 bases in between. Germline V gives CDR1 LNHDA, CDR2 SQIVND (reference sequence). This CDR3 region has 14 residues. CDR3 region: CASSILGAAHGYTF. The CDR3 coding sequence is TGTGCCAGTAGTATTTTGGGGGCAGCCCATGGCTACACCTTC. Using reference TRBV19 and TRBJ1-2 for the parts outside the CDR3, the full variable domain is DGGITQSPKYLFRKEGQNVTLSCEQNLNHDAMYWYRQDPGQGLRLIYYSQIVNDFQKGDIAEGYSVSREKKESFPLTVTSAQKNPTAFYLCASSILGAAHGYTFGSGTRLTVV.

The chain employs TRBV19 and TRBJ1-3, with unresolved D. CDR1 is LNHDA, CDR2 SQIVND, per germline (reference sequence). The CDR3 sequence is 19 residues long. Trimming cost V 5 bases and J 1 base, with 24 bases left between them. For the CDR3, the DNA is TGTGCCAGTAGTCCCCTCGGAACGGGTCGGCTTAGTTCTGGAAACACCATATATTTT. The encoded protein is CASSPLGTGRLSSGNTIYF. The variable domain in full, with the rest retrieved from reference TRBV19 and TRBJ1-3, is DGGITQSPKYLFRKEGQNVTLSCEQNLNHDAMYWYRQDPGQGLRLIYYSQIVNDFQKGDIAEGYSVSREKKESFPLTVTSAQKNPTAFYLCASSPLGTGRLSSGNTIYFGEGSWLTVV.

The chain joins TRBV6-6 to TRBJ2-5, with 10 bases lining up with TRBD1. V was clipped by 6 bases and J by 5 bases; unmatched bases: 6. This CDR3 is 14 amino acids long. The germline CDR1 and CDR2 sequences are MNHNY and SVGAGI (reference sequence). This chain's CDR3 is CASRGTGAGETQYF. The CDR3 nucleotides are TGTGCCAGCAGGGGGACAGGGGCCGGGGAGACCCAGTACTTC.

The chain is built from TRBV12-5 and TRBJ2-2; 8 bases are a match to TRBD2. The CDR3 is 16 residues long. CDR1 is LGHNT and CDR2 is FRNRAP in the germline V gene. With V trimmed by 3 bases and J by 1 base, 4 bases remained unmatched. The CDR3 DNA reads TGTGCTAGTGGTTTTGAGGCGGGAGGGAACACCGGGGAGCTGTTTTTT. Amino acids: CASGFEAGGNTGELFF.

The chain has TRBV11-2 and TRBJ2-1, with D possibly matching TRBD2 (5 bases). The CDR3 covers 14 residues. The V end was cut by 5 bases, the J end by 7 bases, with 15 bases between. Germline V lookup: CDR1 SGHAT, CDR2 FQNNGV. The DNA of the CDR3 is TGTGCCAGCAGCATAGCCCGGACTCCTAATGAGCAGTTCTTC. It yields the protein CASSIARTPNEQFF.

The chain links TRBV6-2 or TRBV6-3 to TRBJ1-2, with TRBD1 matching over 7 bases. V lost 7 bases to trimming and J lost 5 bases; unmatched junction nucleotides: 19. This CDR3 contains 17 residues. Germline CDR1 MNHEY, CDR2 SVGEGT. The CDR3 protein is CASTFSPRQGQIYGYTF. In DNA form, the CDR3 reads TGTGCCAGCACTTTCTCCCCGCGACAGGGCCAGATATATGGCTACACCTTC.

The rearrangement joins TRBV27 to TRBJ1-5; D perhaps matches TRBD1 (5 bases). CDR1 and CDR2 (germline): MNHEY, SMNVEV (reference sequence). This CDR3 is 15 amino acids long. V lost 8 bases and J lost 6, with 20 bases in between. CDR3 residues: CASSGRPGVSQPQHF. The CDR3 DNA follows: TGTGCCAGCTCGGGACGCCCGGGGGTGAGTCAGCCCCAGCATTTT.

The J gene is TRBJ2-7, the V gene TRBV20-1; D remains unclear. The germline V gene encodes CDR1 DFQATT and CDR2 SNEGSKA (reference sequence). The CDR3 contains 11 residues. Trimming stripped 5 bases from V and 3 bases from J, with 8 bases between. CDR3 in DNA: TGCAGTGCTCGACTCTACTACGAGCAGTACTTC. This codes for CSARLYYEQYF.

The genes are TRBV9 and TRBJ2-1, with 14 nucleotides matching TRBD2. The ends lost 4 bases at V and 4 bases at J; junction bases unmatched: 7. Germline V gene sequence: CDR1 SGDLS, CDR2 YYNGEE. CDR3 size: 17 residues. The CDR3 sequence: CASSTGLAGAGYNEQFF. As DNA, the CDR3 is TGTGCCAGCAGCACGGGACTAGCGGGAGCTGGGTACAATGAGCAGTTCTTC.

This sequence joins TRBV5-4 and TRBJ2-5, with 7 bases lining up with TRBD1. Germline V CDR1 and CDR2: SGHNT, YYREEE (reference sequence). J gave up 3 bases and V 4 bases, and 6 bases lay outside the gene matches. The CDR3 is made up of 14 amino acids. CDR3: CASSTAGTEETQYF. The DNA of the CDR3 is TGTGCCAGCAGCACAGCCGGGACAGAAGAGACCCAGTACTTC.

The rearrangement links TRBV10-3 to TRBJ2-5; D possibly corresponds to TRBD2 (7 bases). Deletions cut 6 bases from V and 1 base from J, with 15 bases between. Germline-derived CDR1 and CDR2 are ENHRY and SYGVKD. The CDR3 runs to 15 residues. CDR3 sequence (DNA): TGTGCCATCAGATTGGGGGGGCAGCTCCAAGAGACCCAGTACTTC. Residues: CAIRLGGQLQETQYF.

The chain uses TRBV5-4 and TRBJ2-3, with TRBD2 matching 7 bases. The germline V gene has CDR1 SGHNT and CDR2 YYREEE (reference sequence). Trimming cost V 0 bases and J 0 bases; bases outside gene matches: 10. CDR3 length: 18 residues. CDR3 sequence (DNA): TGTGCCAGCAGCTTGGGTGGTGCGACTAGCTTTAGCACAGATACGCAGTATTTT. Its protein product is CASSLGGATSFSTDTQYF.

V and J are TRBV11-1 and TRBJ2-7; 13 bases line up with TRBD2. Germline trimming cut 3 bases from V and 6 bases from J; bases unmatched to any gene: 2. This CDR3 contains 14 residues. CDR1 and CDR2 (germline): SGHAT, FQDESV (reference sequence). The CDR3: CASSFRLAGGEQYF. The CDR3 DNA is TGTGCCAGCAGCTTCCGACTAGCGGGAGGCGAGCAGTACTTC.

The rearrangement uses TRBV28 and TRBJ2-7, with D tentatively TRBD2 (5 bases). Germline lookup yields CDR1 MDHEN and CDR2 SYDVKM. The CDR3 loop spans 14 amino acids. V dropped 7 bases and J dropped 0 bases, with 13 bases sitting between them. The CDR3 protein is CASKRGLLSYEQYF. CDR3 nucleotides: TGTGCCAGCAAGAGAGGACTCCTCTCCTACGAGCAGTACTTC.

The chain links TRBV4-1 to TRBJ2-1, with 9 bases matching TRBD2. This CDR3 has 15 residues. CDR1 and CDR2 (germline): MGHRA, YSYEKL. The V segment lost 0 bases and the J segment 7 bases; nucleotides outside the gene matches: 4. CDR3 loop: CASSQDSGSWNEQFF. CDR3 DNA: TGCGCCAGCAGCCAAGATAGCGGGAGTTGGAATGAGCAGTTCTTC.

The chain recombines TRBV19 with TRBJ1-2, with 7 bases matching TRBD1. V lost 9 bases to trimming and J lost 6 bases; unmatched junction nucleotides: 10. Germline V gene lookup returns CDR1 LNHDA and CDR2 SQIVND (reference sequence). CDR3 size: 13 residues. The CDR3 is CASASAGGNGYTF. In nucleotides, the CDR3 is TGTGCCAGCGCCTCCGCAGGGGGAAATGGCTACACCTTC.

The CDR3 bases are TGTGCCAGCAGCCAAGTCCAGGTTACGAGCGGCTACACCTTC. Translating gives CASSQVQVTSGYTF. The chain is built from TRBV3-1 (or the pseudogene TRBV3-2) and TRBJ1-2, with D hard to call. The ends were cut back, 1 base at V and 8 bases at J, with 14 bases in the middle. Germline-derived CDR1 and CDR2 are LGHDT and YNNKEL (reference sequence). This CDR3 comprises 14 residues.

The chain is built from TRBV6-5 and TRBJ1-2; 9 nucleotides line up with TRBD1. The CDR3 is 15 residues long. Germline CDR1 reads MNHEY; CDR2 reads SVGAGI. J lost 3 bases, V lost 4 bases, and 6 bases had no gene match. This CDR3 is CASSSGTGIDYGYTF. The CDR3 region has the DNA TGTGCCAGCAGTTCCGGGACAGGGATTGACTATGGCTACACCTTC.

The V and J genes are TRBV5-1 and TRBJ1-2, with 7 nucleotides matching TRBD1. The V and J ends lost 2 bases and 7 bases, in that order; junction bases with no gene match: 5. The germline gives CDR1 SGHRS, CDR2 YFSETQ. The CDR3 extends over 13 amino acids. The CDR3 DNA sequence: TGCGCCAGCAGCTTATTAGGGGGCCGTGGCTACACCTTC. The encoded protein is CASSLLGGRGYTF.